The clone carrying this T cell receptor beta chain was counted only a few times. Authors' processing steps: Cell counts per sample came from amplifying reference gene primers. This table comes from immunoSEQ multiplex PCR, and its TCRdb copy is limited to in-frame clones, with some not included. For V, J and clone size, that table is used; D and trimming come from the DNA. The sample shows more than 95,000 clones, approximately 82% of them seen only once. Germline V gene lookup returns CDR1 SGHNT and CDR2 YYREEE (reference sequence). The CDR3 loop spans 12 amino acids. The ends were cut back, 2 bases at V and 4 bases at J, with 4 bases in the middle. The data were obtained in a study of blood T cell repertoires in COVID-19. At the level of the study: COVID-19 samples, acute and convalescent, were from the United States, Italy and Spain. From T cells, B-cell-depleted T cells, or PBMCs came the material, which was cDNA or gDNA.

Specimen: peripheral blood. This clonotype was obtained from a man aged 30 to 45 with acute or convalescent COVID-19. The V and J genes are TRBV5-4 and TRBJ2-1, with no clear D. The CDR3 protein is CASSFGYNEQFF. DNA for the CDR3: TGTGCCAGCAGCTTCGGGTACAATGAGCAGTTCTTC. Drawing the rest from reference TRBV5-4 and TRBJ2-1, the complete variable domain is ETGVTQSPTHLIKTRGQQVTLRCSSQSGHNTVSWYQQALGQGPQFIFQYYREEENGRGNFPPRFSGLQFPNYSSELNVNALELDDSALYLCASSFGYNEQFFGPGTRLTVL.